This T cell receptor beta chain is drawn from a study of human T cells and chemical hapten exposure. Looking at the study overall: Subjects had 2% DPC placed on approximately 2 cm by approximately 2 cm of upper inner arm skin for sensitization.

This CDR3 is built from 13 residues. The V end lost 8 bases, the J end lost 3 bases, and 15 bases lay between the germline ends. In germline, CDR1 is SQVTM, CDR2 ANQGSEA. Noted time point: patch test 2, 6 weeks after DPC sensitization. As to treatment: therapeutic diphenylcyclopropenone sensitization with weekly scalp DPC. The sample holds a few counts of this clonotype. MiXCR, run by TCRdb on the RACE reads, gives a single entry per CDR3 protein. Among some 81,000 distinct CDR3 sequences listed, roughly 12% were seen once. The sample in question was whole blood, obtained in connection with sensitization to the hapten diphenylcyclopropenone (DPC). The sequence was obtained from a man between 18 and 35 years old with alopecia areata. Some clones in this sample may be carry-over from other donors' samples. This chain joins TRBV29-1 and TRBJ2-3, with D perhaps given as TRBD1 or TRBD2 (6 bases each). The CDR3 reads CSSSGGRTDTQYF. The CDR3 DNA follows: TGCAGCAGTTCTGGGGGGCGTACAGATACGCAGTATTTT.